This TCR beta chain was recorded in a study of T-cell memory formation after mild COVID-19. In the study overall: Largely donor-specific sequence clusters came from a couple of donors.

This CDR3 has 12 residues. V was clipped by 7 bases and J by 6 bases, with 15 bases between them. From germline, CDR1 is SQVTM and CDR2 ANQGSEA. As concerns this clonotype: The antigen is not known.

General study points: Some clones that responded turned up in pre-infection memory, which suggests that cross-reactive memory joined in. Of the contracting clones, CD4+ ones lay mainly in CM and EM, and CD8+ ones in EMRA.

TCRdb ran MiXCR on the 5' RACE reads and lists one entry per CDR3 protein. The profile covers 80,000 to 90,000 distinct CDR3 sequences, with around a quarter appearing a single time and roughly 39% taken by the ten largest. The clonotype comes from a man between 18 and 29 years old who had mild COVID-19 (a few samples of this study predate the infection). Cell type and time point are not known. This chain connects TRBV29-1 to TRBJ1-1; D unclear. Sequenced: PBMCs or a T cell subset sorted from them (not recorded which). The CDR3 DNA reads TGCAGCGCGAGTCACTGGGGTCCTGAAGCTTTCTTT. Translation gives CSASHWGPEAFF.